Below, 30 T cell receptor beta chains from the same sample are listed, as sequenced in a study of cytomegalovirus exposure and HLA in healthy donors. The primer mix had 60 Vbeta and 13 Jbeta primers. Measured with immunoSEQ multiplex PCR; TCRdb has only the in-frame clones, and not every one. The sample lists about 83,000 clones, about four fifths occurring once. The specimen sequenced was PBMCs. The source is a woman aged 25 to 45 in good health and CMV-seronegative.

The chain couples TRBV11-3 to TRBJ2-7; D perhaps matches TRBD1 (5 bases). V gave up 5 bases and J gave up 5 bases, with 13 bases separating them. Germline CDR1 is SGHNT and CDR2 is YENEEA. CDR3 length: 13 amino acids. The CDR3 sequence is CASSPFQGNEQYF. The CDR3 DNA sequence: TGTGCCAGCAGCCCGTTCCAGGGAAACGAGCAGTACTTC.

The genes are TRBV27 and TRBJ1-1; D gene unclear. With 0 bases removed from V and 7 bases from J, the gap between germline ends came to 9 bases. The CDR3 length is 13 residues. CDR1 is MNHEY, CDR2 SMNVEV, per germline (reference sequence). The CDR3: CASSLSPKLEAFF. DNA for the CDR3: TGTGCCAGCAGTTTATCTCCCAAGCTTGAAGCTTTCTTT.

The chain employs TRBV29-1 and TRBJ1-4; D might be TRBD1 (6 bases). CDR1 and CDR2 from the germline V gene are SQVTM and ANQGSEA. The CDR3 has 11 amino acids. Trimming pared 3 bases from V and 7 bases from J, leaving 6 bases between. This CDR3 is CSVDRGEKLFF. The CDR3 bases are TGCAGCGTTGACAGGGGTGAAAAACTGTTTTTT.

This chain joins TRBV28 and TRBJ2-3, with 11 bases lining up with TRBD1. CDR3 size: 15 residues. Germline CDR1 and CDR2: MDHEN and SYDVKM. V lost 2 bases, J lost 5 bases, and 3 bases stayed unmatched. The chain's CDR3 is CASSLPGTGGDTQYF. The CDR3 DNA reads as TGTGCCAGCAGTTTACCGGGGACAGGGGGAGATACGCAGTATTTT.

This clone was picked up a small number of times. V and J are TRBV2 and TRBJ1-2, with D possibly TRBD1 on 6 matching bases. The CDR3 covers 10 residues. V dropped 9 bases and J dropped 10 bases, with 12 bases sitting between them. Germline V gives CDR1 SNHLY, CDR2 FYNNEI. DNA for the CDR3: TGTGCCAGGTCTGACAGGTACTACACCTTC. Amino acids: CARSDRYYTF. Combining the CDR3 with reference TRBV2 and TRBJ1-2 gives the whole variable domain EPEVTQTPSHQVTQMGQEVILRCVPISNHLYFYWYRQILGQKVEFLVSFYNNEISEKSEIFDDQFSVERPDGSNFTLKIRSTKLEDSAMYFCARSDRYYTFGSGTRLTVV.

The chain links TRBV4-3 to TRBJ2-6; D is unresolved. This CDR3 comprises 17 residues. Trimming took off 1 base at V and 0 bases at J, with 10 bases between the two ends. Germline CDR1 and CDR2: LGHNA and YSLEER. This CDR3 is CASSQVLDNSGANVLTF. In nucleotides, the CDR3 is TGCGCCAGCAGCCAAGTTTTAGACAACTCTGGGGCCAACGTCCTGACTTTC.

The chain combines TRBV9 with TRBJ2-7, with unresolved D. Germline CDR1 and CDR2: SGDLS and YYNGEE. V gave up 1 base and J gave up 7 bases, with 12 bases separating them. CDR3 size: 13 residues. CDR3: CASSVYSGTEQYF. CDR3 DNA sequence: TGTGCCAGCAGCGTATATTCGGGTACGGAGCAGTACTTC.

This chain uses TRBV10-1 with TRBJ2-7; 8 nucleotides align to TRBD1. This CDR3 is built from 12 residues. V trimming: 8 bases; J trimming: 5 bases; junction bases outside the gene matches: 5. Germline V gene data show CDR1 as WNHNN and CDR2 as SYGVQD (reference sequence). DNA for the CDR3: TGCGCCAGCTCGGACAGGGTCCACGAGCAGTACTTC. Protein: CASSDRVHEQYF.

The chain couples TRBV5-6 to TRBJ1-2, with D tentatively TRBD1 (6 bases). Germline V gives CDR1 SGHDT, CDR2 YYEEEE. This CDR3 has 14 residues. Trimming cost V 2 bases and J 4 bases, with 12 bases left between them. The CDR3 sequence: CASSFQGSGYGYTF. In DNA form, the CDR3 reads TGTGCCAGCAGCTTTCAGGGGAGTGGCTATGGCTACACCTTC.

CDR3 bases: TGTGCCAGCAGTTTAAGAGGGCCGTGGGGTGAGCAGTTCTTC. It is translated as CASSLRGPWGEQFF. The genes are TRBV27 and TRBJ2-1, with D possibly matching TRBD2 (5 bases). V lost 2 bases and J lost 9, with 14 bases in between. Per the germline V gene, CDR1 is MNHEY and CDR2 is SMNVEV (reference sequence). The CDR3 consists of 14 residues.

Regarding this clone: One end of the junction is discordant with germline, which a read error may explain. DNA for the CDR3: TGTGCTAGCAGCTTAGATACTGGCGGAGAGCAGTACTTC. Translation gives CASSLDTGGEQYF. This chain links TRBV7-7 with TRBJ2-7; D ambiguous. The CDR3 is 13 amino acids. In germline, CDR1 is SSHAT, CDR2 FNYEAQ (reference sequence).

V is TRBV30 and J is TRBJ1-1; weak D call: TRBD1 (6 bases). CDR3 length equals 14 residues. V shed 2 bases and J shed 1 base, with 11 bases lying between them. CDR1 is GTSNPN, CDR2 SVGIG, per germline (reference sequence). The CDR3 DNA is TGTGCCTGGAGTATGGGGACACAGAACACTGAAGCTTTCTTT. Translated: CAWSMGTQNTEAFF.

The chain carries TRBV5-8 and TRBJ2-1; 7 bases are a match to TRBD1. V lost 5 bases and J lost 6; bases outside the gene matches: 11. Germline-derived CDR1 and CDR2 are SGHTS and YDEGEE. The CDR3 spans 15 residues. For the CDR3, the DNA is TGTGCCAGCAGTAAGGGACAGTCGAGGAGCAATGAGCAGTTCTTC. Encoded protein: CASSKGQSRSNEQFF.

On this clone itself: The same CDR3 is also encoded by other DNA sequences in this sample. CDR3: CASSEGTGVNTIYF. In DNA, the CDR3 is TGTGCCAGCAGCGAGGGTACAGGGGTCAACACCATATATTTT. The V call is TRBV9, the J call TRBJ1-3, with 7 bases matching TRBD1. Trimming at V came to 3 bases and at J to 7 bases, leaving 7 bases not matched to a gene. Germline V gene data show CDR1 as SGDLS and CDR2 as YYNGEE. The CDR3 spans 14 residues. Supplemented by reference TRBV9 and TRBJ1-3, the full variable domain reads DSGVTQTPKHLITATGQRVTLRCSPRSGDLSVYWYQQSLDQGLQFLIQYYNGEERAKGNILERFSAQQFPDLHSELNLSSLELGDSALYFCASSEGTGVNTIYFGEGSWLTVV.

This sequence joins TRBV6-1 and TRBJ1-5, with D possibly matching TRBD1 (5 bases). The CDR3 has 17 amino acids. Trimming stripped 3 bases from V and 1 base from J, with 16 bases between. Germline-derived CDR1 and CDR2 are MNHNS and SASEGT. CDR3 sequence (DNA): TGTGCCAGCAGTGAGGGGGAGGGTGTATGGAGCAATCAGCCCCAGCATTTT. Amino acids: CASSEGEGVWSNQPQHF.

This chain connects TRBV19 to TRBJ2-7, with unresolved D. CDR3 size: 16 residues. The V end was cut by 7 bases, the J end by 2 bases, with 21 bases between. CDR1 is LNHDA and CDR2 is SQIVND in the germline V gene (reference sequence). CDR3 in amino acids: CASTPGGRSGAYEQYF. CDR3 DNA sequence: TGTGCCAGTACCCCCGGCGGAAGGAGTGGCGCCTACGAGCAGTACTTC.

This clone was observed a few times. This CDR3 is CASSYRREGNEQFF. CDR3 nucleotide sequence: TGTGCCAGCAGTTACAGACGGGAGGGGAATGAGCAGTTCTTC. This chain links TRBV6-6 with TRBJ2-1, with 8 bases that match TRBD2. The CDR3 is made up of 14 amino acids. Germline CDR1 is MNHNY and CDR2 is SVGAGI (reference sequence). The ends lost 2 bases at V and 7 bases at J; junction bases unmatched: 4.

The rearrangement joins TRBV7-2 to TRBJ2-1, with TRBD2 matching 8 bases. The CDR3 extends over 16 amino acids. J lost 9 bases, V lost 3 bases, and 13 bases had no gene match. In germline, CDR1 is SGHTA, CDR2 FQGNSA. The CDR3 DNA follows: TGTGCCAGCAGCTTCCGAGCGGGAGACGGAGGGGGTGAGCAGTTCTTC. It encodes CASSFRAGDGGGEQFF. Using reference TRBV7-2 and TRBJ2-1 for the parts outside the CDR3, the full variable domain is GAGVSQSPSNKVTEKGKDVELRCDPISGHTALYWYRQSLGQGLEFLIYFQGNSAPDKSGLPSDRFSAERTGGSVSTLTIQRTQQEDSAVYLCASSFRAGDGGGEQFFGPGTRLTVL.

The chain links TRBV23-1 to TRBJ1-1; TRBD1 aligns across 8 bases. TRBV23-1 carries the ORF label, with uncertain function. There are 16 residues in the CDR3. V lost 6 bases to trimming and J lost 4 bases; unmatched junction nucleotides: 13. The CDR3 nucleotides read TGCGCCAGCAGCCAGCGCAGGGGGCAGGGCTCCACTGAAGCTTTCTTT. Residues: CASSQRRGQGSTEAFF.

The CDR3 DNA is TGTGCCAGCAGCTTAGTTTGGACAGGGGGCCATGAGCAGTTCTTC. It translates to CASSLVWTGGHEQFF. The chain carries TRBV7-2 and TRBJ2-1; 11 nucleotides agree with TRBD1. Germline CDR1 reads SGHTA; CDR2 reads FQGNSA. V gave up 1 base and J gave up 8 bases; unmatched junction bases: 4. This CDR3 spans 15 amino acids.

A few counts support this clone. The DNA for the CDR3 is TGTGCCAGTAGTTTACGGGAGGGCCGAAGAGAGCAGTTCTTC. Encoded protein: CASSLREGRREQFF. This chain connects TRBV19 to TRBJ2-1, with 8 bases that match TRBD2. This CDR3 comprises 14 residues. J gave up 10 bases and V 5 bases, and 10 bases lay outside the gene matches. The germline CDR1 and CDR2 sequences are LNHDA and SQIVND (reference sequence).

J is TRBJ2-2 and V is TRBV6-4; TRBD2 might be the D (5 bases). Germline CDR1 MRHNA, CDR2 SNTAGT. The CDR3 is 11 residues long. The V end lost 6 bases, the J end lost 7 bases, and 6 bases lay between the germline ends. CDR3 loop: CASSEGGELFF. The CDR3 coding sequence is TGTGCCAGCAGCGAGGGCGGGGAGCTGTTTTTT.

This clone was found a few times. CDR3 coding DNA: TGTGCCAGCAGCCAAGGGTTAGTCTACGAGCAGTACTTC. It translates to CASSQGLVYEQYF. J is TRBJ2-5 and V is TRBV14; D remains ambiguous. Judging by the DNA end, TRBJ2-7 fits better; the J call may be wrong. CDR1 and CDR2 from the germline V gene are SGHDN and FVKESK. There are 13 residues in the CDR3.

This clone has a handful of counts. This chain uses TRBV28 with TRBJ1-2; 7 bases line up with TRBD1. With V trimmed by 5 bases and J by 3 bases, 3 bases remained unmatched. Germline values: CDR1 MDHEN, CDR2 SYDVKM. This CDR3 region has 13 residues. This chain's CDR3 is CASSRTGDYGYTF. The DNA for the CDR3 is TGTGCCAGCAGTCGTACAGGGGACTATGGCTACACCTTC.

This clone came up a few times. The rearrangement links TRBV19 to TRBJ2-7; 14 bases map to TRBD2. CDR1 LNHDA and CDR2 SQIVND come from the germline V gene (reference sequence). The CDR3 spans 16 residues. Trimming cost V 4 bases and J 3 bases; bases outside gene matches: 5. The chain's CDR3 is CASSTWTSGGSYEQYF. The CDR3 nucleotides read TGTGCCAGTAGTACCTGGACTAGCGGGGGGAGCTACGAGCAGTACTTC. The full variable domain, its missing parts supplied by reference TRBV19 and TRBJ2-7, is DGGITQSPKYLFRKEGQNVTLSCEQNLNHDAMYWYRQDPGQGLRLIYYSQIVNDFQKGDIAEGYSVSREKKESFPLTVTSAQKNPTAFYLCASSTWTSGGSYEQYFGPGTRLTVT.

The chain links TRBV30 to TRBJ1-5; a weak D match, TRBD1 (6 bases). This CDR3 region has 14 residues. CDR1 and CDR2 (germline): GTSNPN, SVGIG (reference sequence). V was pared by 2 bases and J by 5 bases, with 13 bases between. In DNA, the CDR3 is TGTGCCTGGAGTACCGGACAGCCTTATCAGCCCCAGCATTTT. This codes for CAWSTGQPYQPQHF. The full variable domain, completed using reference TRBV30 and TRBJ1-5, is SQTIHQWPATLVQPVGSPLSLECTVEGTSNPNLYWYRQAAGRGLQLLFYSVGIGQISSEVPQNLSASRPQDRQFILSSKKLLLSDSGFYLCAWSTGQPYQPQHFGDGTRLSIL.

The rearrangement links TRBV6-5 to TRBJ2-1; 10 nucleotides match TRBD2. CDR1 and CDR2 (germline): MNHEY, SVGAGI. The CDR3 runs 14 residues. V trimming: 5 bases; J trimming: 6 bases; junction bases outside the gene matches: 4. Here the CDR3 reads CASSPGLAFNEQFF. In nucleotides, the CDR3 is TGTGCCAGCAGTCCGGGACTAGCGTTCAATGAGCAGTTCTTC.

This chain links TRBV7-9 with TRBJ2-7; 9 positions match TRBD2. This CDR3 has 15 residues. Germline V lookup: CDR1 SEHNR, CDR2 FQNEAQ (reference sequence). As DNA, the CDR3 is TGTACGCTAAGTCGGGCTAGCGGGGCCTCCTACGAGCAGTACTTC. Translation: CTLSRASGASYEQYF.

This chain joins TRBV15 and TRBJ1-2, with 10 positions matching TRBD1. The CDR3 loop spans 15 amino acids. After removal of 5 bases from V and 2 bases from J, the junction contained 5 bases not matched to a gene. Germline V gene sequence: CDR1 LNHNV, CDR2 YYDKDF (reference sequence). The CDR3 DNA is TGTGCCACCAGCCCTCGGACAGGGGGAAACTATGGCTACACCTTC. It specifies CATSPRTGGNYGYTF.

This clone has just one count. The genes are TRBV7-9 and TRBJ1-2; no definite D call. The V and J ends lost 0 bases and 4 bases respectively, with 9 bases between them. In germline, CDR1 is SEHNR, CDR2 FQNEAQ (reference sequence). CDR3 length: 14 residues. CDR3: CASSLAGRPYGYTF. The CDR3 region has the DNA TGTGCCAGCAGCTTAGCAGGCAGGCCCTATGGCTACACCTTC.